The 16 T cell receptor beta chains in this list originate from one sample, sequenced in a study of a mutant IDH1 vaccine in newly diagnosed glioma. Antigens for these TCRs are unknown. Time point denoted: week 47, end of study. In every dose of vaccine, 300 ug of mutant IDH1 20-mer peptide was given alongside topical imiquimod. Repertoires were generated with immunoSEQ multiplex PCR, while TCRdb's copy carries only in-frame clones and drops some. Here the sample spans about 90,000 clones, 89% being singletons. The sequences come from PBMCs, collected from a glioma patient whose treatment included an IDH1 peptide vaccine. Receptors originate from a woman aged 45-65 years with glioma.

The chain carries TRBV2 and TRBJ2-1, with D perhaps assigned TRBD1 or TRBD2 (5 bases each). The V end lost 5 bases, the J end lost 1 base, and 15 bases lay between the germline ends. The CDR3 spans 16 residues. Looked up from germline, CDR1 is SNHLY and CDR2 is FYNNEI. Here the CDR3 DNA reads TGTGCCAGCAGTTCTTACCGGGACCCATCCTACAATGAGCAGTTCTTC. Its translation is CASSSYRDPSYNEQFF.

The chain employs TRBV7-9 and TRBJ2-3; a possible D gene is TRBD2 (6 bases). Trimming took off 1 base at V and 0 bases at J, with 11 bases between the two ends. The CDR3 covers 16 residues. Per germline, CDR1 SEHNR and CDR2 FQNEAQ (reference sequence). CDR3 bases: TGTGCCAGCAGCTTAGGGCTAGCGCCAAGCACAGATACGCAGTATTTT. This encodes CASSLGLAPSTDTQYF.

The chain joins TRBV18 to TRBJ1-2; TRBD1 might be the D (6 bases). Germline CDR1 reads KGHSH; CDR2 reads LQKENI. The CDR3 runs to 15 residues. V lost 1 base and J 1 base, leaving 10 bases between the germline ends. The CDR3 reads CASSPLPDSNYGYTF. The CDR3 region has the DNA TGTGCCAGCTCACCACTGCCGGACAGTAACTATGGCTACACCTTC.

This sequence joins TRBV6-1 and TRBJ1-6, with D perhaps matching TRBD1 (5 bases). This CDR3 is built from 18 residues. Germline loops: CDR1 MNHNS, CDR2 SASEGT. The ends were cut back, 4 bases at V and 10 bases at J, with 26 bases in the middle. CDR3: CASSGGMGNPTGESPLHF. CDR3 sequence (DNA): TGTGCCAGCAGTGGTGGCATGGGGAATCCGACGGGGGAATCACCCCTCCACTTT.

The chain employs TRBV6-6 and TRBJ2-7; TRBD1 is a possible D gene (6 bases). Germline V gene sequence: CDR1 MNHNY, CDR2 SVGAGI (reference sequence). Deletions cut 6 bases from V and 3 bases from J, with 12 bases between. This CDR3 is built from 13 residues. CDR3 loop: CASSRTEFYEQYF. The DNA of the CDR3 is TGTGCCAGCAGCCGGACAGAATTCTACGAGCAGTACTTC.

The chain has TRBV7-9 and TRBJ1-5; the match to TRBD1 covers 8 bases. The CDR3 covers 14 residues. Germline loops: CDR1 SEHNR, CDR2 FQNEAQ (reference sequence). J gave up 4 bases and V 8 bases, and 7 bases lay outside the gene matches. Written as DNA, the CDR3 is TGTGCCAGCCAAGGACAGGGACCTAATCAGCCCCAGCATTTT. It encodes CASQGQGPNQPQHF.

The genes are TRBV6-1 and TRBJ1-4, with D possibly being TRBD1 (6 bases). The CDR3 covers 17 residues. The V end was cut by 4 bases, the J end by 3 bases, with 18 bases between. Germline V gene lookup returns CDR1 MNHNS and CDR2 SASEGT. As DNA, the CDR3 is TGTGCCAGCAGTGTAAGGGGGGGGTCCGTGGCTAATGAAAAACTGTTTTTT. Protein: CASSVRGGSVANEKLFF.

The chain employs TRBV6-5 and TRBJ2-7; D unresolved. With 0 bases removed from V and 0 bases from J, the gap between germline ends came to 6 bases. Germline V gives CDR1 MNHEY, CDR2 SVGAGI. The CDR3 has 14 amino acids. The CDR3 sequence is CASSYSRSSYEQYF. In DNA form, the CDR3 reads TGTGCCAGCAGTTACTCGCGCAGCTCCTACGAGCAGTACTTC.

The V and J genes are TRBV12-1 and TRBJ2-1; the D call of TRBD2 is as the table states it, not checked on the DNA. TRBV12-1 is shown as a pseudogene. This CDR3 spans 15 amino acids. Here the CDR3 DNA reads TGTGCCAGCAGACACCCGGAGGACTCCTACAATGAGCAGTTCTTC. Protein sequence: CASRHPEDSYNEQFF.

CDR3 sequence reads: CASSPMAGGSREQYF. The CDR3 bases are TGTGCCAGCAGTCCCATGGCGGGGGGCTCTCGCGAGCAGTACTTC. This chain joins TRBV27 and TRBJ2-7, with 8 bases fitting TRBD2. CDR3 length: 15 residues. CDR1 is MNHEY, CDR2 SMNVEV, per germline (reference sequence). V shed 5 bases, J shed 6 bases, and the junction held 12 bases outside the gene matches.

The J gene is TRBJ1-2, the V gene TRBV28; tentatively, D is TRBD1 (5 bases). Germline loops: CDR1 MDHEN, CDR2 SYDVKM. Deletions cut 4 bases from V and 4 bases from J, with 7 bases between. This CDR3 comprises 12 residues. The CDR3 here is CASSSQVYGYTF. The CDR3 DNA follows: TGTGCCAGCAGTTCACAGGTCTATGGCTACACCTTC.

The V and J genes are TRBV30 and TRBJ1-2; D is uncertain. Germline V lookup: CDR1 GTSNPN, CDR2 SVGIG (reference sequence). The length of the CDR3 is 13 residues. V was cut by 0 bases and J by 5 bases, with 10 bases left in between. This CDR3 reads CAWSVPGGYGYTF. CDR3 DNA sequence: TGTGCCTGGAGTGTACCGGGAGGGTATGGCTACACCTTC.

This sequence joins TRBV9 and TRBJ2-2, with 12 bases fitting TRBD2. The CDR3 covers 16 residues. Germline trimming cut 4 bases from V and 3 bases from J; bases unmatched to any gene: 4. Germline lookup yields CDR1 SGDLS and CDR2 YYNGEE. CDR3 sequence: CASSPGLAGYTGELFF. CDR3 in DNA: TGTGCCAGCAGCCCCGGACTAGCGGGGTACACCGGGGAGCTGTTTTTT.

This clone has only a few counts. The rearrangement uses TRBV18 and TRBJ1-5, with a tentative D call TRBD1 (6 bases). Trimming took 3 bases from V and 0 from J, leaving 12 bases between them. Looked up from germline, CDR1 is KGHSH and CDR2 is LQKENI. This CDR3 region has 16 residues. The CDR3 DNA is TGTGCCAGCTCACCCGCGACGGGACATAGCAATCAGCCCCAGCATTTT. Amino acids: CASSPATGHSNQPQHF.

The count of this clone is one. The chain uses TRBV6-1 and TRBJ2-1; 7 bases agree with TRBD2. This CDR3 has 13 residues. Germline CDR1 reads MNHNS; CDR2 reads SASEGT. V lost 6 bases to trimming and J lost 2 bases; unmatched junction nucleotides: 1. The CDR3 DNA sequence: TGTGCCAGCAGGAGCGGGGCCTACAATGAGCAGTTCTTC. This encodes CASRSGAYNEQFF.

The sample holds a few counts of this clone. The chain couples TRBV14 to TRBJ1-3; D is unclear. CDR1 is SGHDN and CDR2 is FVKESK in the germline V gene. V lost 4 bases, J lost 2 bases, and 9 bases lay in between. The CDR3 is made up of 14 amino acids. CDR3 sequence: CASSLRSPGNTIYF. The CDR3 region has the DNA TGTGCCAGCAGCCTCAGATCGCCTGGAAACACCATATATTTT. The whole variable domain, remainder taken from reference TRBV14 and TRBJ1-3, is EAGVTQFPSHSVIEKGQTVTLRCDPISGHDNLYWYRRVMGKEIKFLLHFVKESKQDESGMPNNRFLAERTGGTYSTLKVQPAELEDSGVYFCASSLRSPGNTIYFGEGSWLTVV.